This T cell receptor (beta chain) derives from a study of long-term antiretroviral therapy in people with HIV. The study's findings and limits: The data indicate that diversity increased after ART but remained below transplant donor controls. The repertoire was dominated at all time points by clones expanded before ART.

Everyone in the study who had HIV was treated in the United States. Germline values: CDR1 SGHDT, CDR2 YYEEEE. Trimming pared 4 bases from V and 3 bases from J, leaving 10 bases between. The CDR3 extends over 14 amino acids. For this clone: Its matching antigen is unknown.

This was the immunoSEQ v3.0 assay at survey level. TCRdb keeps only in-frame clones here, not all; method: immunoSEQ multiplex PCR. The sample records about 11,000 clones, around 83% being singletons. V usage is TRBV5-6 and J usage is TRBJ2-2; no clear D gene. The TCR was taken from a man aged 35 to 55 with HIV. Sequenced material: unsorted PBMCs, taken 1.2 years after starting antiretroviral therapy. The CDR3 sequence is CASSPYTYTGELFF. The CDR3 DNA reads as TGTGCCAGCAGCCCCTACACTTACACCGGGGAGCTGTTTTTT. The variable domain in full, with the rest retrieved from reference TRBV5-6 and TRBJ2-2, is DAGVTQSPTHLIKTRGQQVTLRCSPKSGHDTVSWYQQALGQGPQFIFQYYEEEERQRGNFPDRFSGHQFPNYSSELNVNALLLGDSALYLCASSPYTYTGELFFGEGSRLTVL.